The next 23 T cell receptor beta chains were all read from a single sample in a study of blood T cells in healthy people across ages. Then a second PCR, running roughly 6 to 12 cycles, was carried out with a sample-barcoded 5' primer and a J-beta primer mix. TCRdb used MiXCR to reprocess the 5' RACE reads, holding one entry per CDR3 protein. The data show 700,000 or so distinct CDR3 sequences, with around 43% seen just once and around 32% held by the top ten. Material: blood. These receptors were obtained from an older man in good health.

The J gene is TRBJ1-5, the V gene TRBV5-5; 8 nucleotides align to TRBD1. CDR1 is SGHKS, CDR2 YYEKEE, per germline (reference sequence). V trimming: 4 bases; J trimming: 1 base; junction bases outside the gene matches: 4. The CDR3 runs to 15 residues. The CDR3 spells CASSTTGASNQPQHF. In DNA form, the CDR3 reads TGTGCCAGCAGCACGACAGGGGCCAGCAATCAGCCCCAGCATTTT. Drawing the rest from reference TRBV5-5 and TRBJ1-5, the complete variable domain is DAGVTQSPTHLIKTRGQQVTLRCSPISGHKSVSWYQQVLGQGPQFIFQYYEKEERGRGNFPDRFSARQFPNYSSELNVNALLLGDSALYLCASSTTGASNQPQHFGDGTRLSIL.

This clonotype showed up many times. CDR3 region: CAITPGDRNYEQFF. Written as DNA, the CDR3 is TGTGCCATCACCCCGGGGGACAGAAACTATGAGCAGTTCTTC. The chain carries TRBV10-3 and TRBJ2-1; a weak D match, TRBD1 (7 bases). The germline CDR1 and CDR2 sequences are ENHRY and SYGVKD. The V end was cut by 7 bases, the J end by 8 bases, with 18 bases between. This CDR3 is built from 14 residues.

This clonotype was detected a few times. The J gene is TRBJ2-1, the V gene TRBV7-2, with TRBD2 identical over 8 bases. The V gene end was trimmed by 1 base and the J gene end by 5 bases; junction bases not matched to a gene: 7. Per the germline V gene, CDR1 is SGHTA and CDR2 is FQGNSA. The CDR3 is 16 amino acids. CDR3 region: CASSLDRPLADNEQFF. The CDR3 bases are TGTGCCAGCAGCTTAGATAGGCCACTAGCGGACAATGAGCAGTTCTTC.

V gene TRBV2 combines with J gene TRBJ2-7; 8 nucleotides match TRBD2. Germline V gene data show CDR1 as SNHLY and CDR2 as FYNNEI. The V gene end was trimmed by 4 bases and the J gene end by 7 bases; junction bases not matched to a gene: 12. CDR3 length equals 15 residues. CDR3 bases: TGTGCCAGCAGTGGGGAACTAGCCGCGGGGGGTGAGCAGTACTTC. It encodes CASSGELAAGGEQYF. The full variable domain, with the rest looked up from reference TRBV2 and TRBJ2-7, is EPEVTQTPSHQVTQMGQEVILRCVPISNHLYFYWYRQILGQKVEFLVSFYNNEISEKSEIFDDQFSVERPDGSNFTLKIRSTKLEDSAMYFCASSGELAAGGEQYFGPGTRLTVT.

This clonotype was recorded a few times. V and J are TRBV11-2 and TRBJ2-5; 8 nucleotides match TRBD1. The trim removed 2 bases at V and 3 bases at J, leaving 8 bases unmatched. This CDR3 comprises 16 residues. Germline CDR1 is SGHAT and CDR2 is FQNNGV. CDR3 protein: CASSLLAGTGEETQYF. The CDR3 nucleotides are TGTGCCAGCAGCTTATTAGCCGGGACAGGTGAAGAGACCCAGTACTTC.

This chain's CDR3 is CSARETQTGRVQYF. As DNA, the CDR3 is TGCAGTGCTAGAGAAACTCAAACTGGTCGCGTGCAGTACTTC. The V gene is TRBV20-1, the J gene TRBJ2-7; D unclear. The V and J ends lost 0 bases and 9 bases respectively, with 18 bases between them. Germline assignment: CDR1 DFQATT and CDR2 SNEGSKA (reference sequence). CDR3 length: 14 amino acids.

This clonotype was counted between two and nine times. The V call is TRBV10-1, the J call TRBJ2-1; tentative D call: TRBD1 (6 bases). This CDR3 contains 11 residues. Germline CDR1 WNHNN, CDR2 SYGVQD (reference sequence). Between the trimmed V and J ends, which lost 6 bases and 14 bases, there was a span of 14 bases. The CDR3 DNA reads as TGCGCCAGCAGCCGGGACAACGTAAAGTTCTTC. Translated: CASSRDNVKFF.

The sample holds a few counts of this clonotype. CDR3 DNA: TGTGCCAGCAGTTTTTATAATTCACCCCTCCACTTT. It yields the protein CASSFYNSPLHF. The chain joins TRBV28 to TRBJ1-6; D call uncertain. CDR1 MDHEN and CDR2 SYDVKM come from the germline V gene. The CDR3 has 12 residues. Trimming left V 3 bases short and J 4 bases short, with 1 base between.

This chain uses TRBV6-2 or TRBV6-3 with TRBJ2-5; tentative D call: TRBD2 (6 bases). V was pared by 0 bases and J by 0 bases, with 17 bases between. CDR1 and CDR2 (germline): MNHEY, SVGEGT. This CDR3 is built from 18 residues. CDR3 in DNA: TGTGCCAGCAGTTACTCCCCTGGGGGGATCGAAGACCAAGAGACCCAGTACTTC. It translates to CASSYSPGGIEDQETQYF.

The V gene is TRBV14, the J gene TRBJ1-6; D remains ambiguous. Germline CDR1 reads SGHDN; CDR2 reads FVKESK. The CDR3 contains 13 residues. V was clipped by 2 bases and J by 13 bases, with 12 bases between them. The CDR3 region is CASSQSRLRPLHF. The CDR3, as DNA: TGTGCCAGCAGCCAATCCAGGTTAAGGCCCCTCCACTTT. The entire variable domain, with the rest obtained from reference TRBV14 and TRBJ1-6, is as follows: EAGVTQFPSHSVIEKGQTVTLRCDPISGHDNLYWYRRVMGKEIKFLLHFVKESKQDESGMPNNRFLAERTGGTYSTLKVQPAELEDSGVYFCASSQSRLRPLHFGNGTRLTVT.

The CDR3 loop reads CSARKTTGDYEQYF. DNA of the CDR3: TGCAGTGCTAGAAAAACGACAGGGGACTACGAGCAGTACTTC. This chain uses TRBV20-1 with TRBJ2-7, with TRBD1 matching 8 bases. CDR3 length equals 14 residues. CDR1 is DFQATT and CDR2 is SNEGSKA in the germline V gene (reference sequence). V lost 2 bases and J lost 3; bases outside the gene matches: 6.

The CDR3 loop is CASSPARLAGTDTQYF. In DNA, the CDR3 is TGTGCCAGCAGCCCAGCTCGACTAGCGGGAACAGATACGCAGTATTTT. The chain carries TRBV27 and TRBJ2-3; 11 bases line up with TRBD2. The CDR3 is made up of 16 amino acids. In germline, CDR1 is MNHEY, CDR2 SMNVEV (reference sequence). V lost 6 bases and J lost 3; bases outside the gene matches: 8.

This clonotype has a handful of counts. The chain has TRBV7-2 and TRBJ2-5; 7 bases line up with TRBD1. After removal of 5 bases from V and 2 bases from J, the junction contained 8 bases not matched to a gene. This CDR3 is built from 15 residues. The germline V gene has CDR1 SGHTA and CDR2 FQGNSA. CDR3 protein: CASSQGGQGQETQYF. The CDR3 DNA is TGTGCCAGCAGCCAAGGGGGCCAGGGGCAAGAGACCCAGTACTTC.

The chain is built from TRBV7-9 and TRBJ2-7; 14 positions agree with TRBD2. Germline V lookup: CDR1 SEHNR, CDR2 FQNEAQ (reference sequence). The CDR3 contains 16 residues. Trimming took 5 bases from V and 6 from J; bases not matched to a gene: 9. This chain's CDR3 is CASSLGLAGVKTEQYF. CDR3 in DNA: TGTGCCAGCAGCCTGGGACTAGCGGGAGTCAAAACCGAGCAGTACTTC.

The sample holds a few counts of this clonotype. The rearrangement joins TRBV2 to TRBJ2-7, with no clear D. Trimming shortened V by 7 bases and J by 3 bases, and 16 bases separated the two germline ends. CDR3 size: 14 residues. Germline values: CDR1 SNHLY, CDR2 FYNNEI. CDR3 sequence (DNA): TGTGCCAGCACCCCGGACCTGATCAACTACGAGCAGTACTTC. Residues: CASTPDLINYEQYF.

About this clonotype: This could be a read error, since a much larger clone is one nucleotide away. The gene calls are TRBV5-1 and TRBJ2-5; 10 bases match TRBD2. The V gene end was trimmed by 4 bases and the J gene end by 3 bases; junction bases not matched to a gene: 6. This CDR3 comprises 15 residues. Germline CDR1 and CDR2: SGHRS and YFSETQ. The DNA of the CDR3 is TGCGCCAGCAGCCCTCTAGCGGGGGCAGAAGAGACCCAGTACTTC. It translates to CASSPLAGAEETQYF.

The chain employs TRBV20-1 and TRBJ2-5; possibly TRBD1 for D (5 bases). Trimming removed 5 bases from V and 2 bases from J, with 18 bases in between. Per the germline V gene, CDR1 is DFQATT and CDR2 is SNEGSKA (reference sequence). This CDR3 region has 15 residues. The CDR3 DNA reads as TGCAGTGCTGGCCCCCGGTTTGGGGCTCAAGAGACCCAGTACTTC. Translated: CSAGPRFGAQETQYF.

This clonotype was picked up many times. The chain uses TRBV5-1 and TRBJ2-3, with a possible D match to TRBD2 (6 bases). Trimming removed 4 bases at V and 2 bases at J, with 14 bases between. The CDR3 length is 15 residues. Germline CDR1 SGHRS, CDR2 YFSETQ. The CDR3 is CASSPGGGHTDTQYF. CDR3 bases: TGCGCCAGCAGCCCTGGGGGAGGCCACACAGATACGCAGTATTTT.

V gene TRBV20-1 combines with J gene TRBJ2-7, with 11 bases lining up with TRBD1. Germline assignment: CDR1 DFQATT and CDR2 SNEGSKA (reference sequence). With V trimmed by 5 bases and J by 4 bases, 7 bases remained unmatched. The CDR3 has 14 amino acids. In DNA, the CDR3 is TGCAGTGCTTTGGGGACAGGGGGATCATACGAGCAGTACTTC. The encoded protein is CSALGTGGSYEQYF.

This sequence joins TRBV12-3 or TRBV12-4 and TRBJ2-1, with D possibly matching TRBD2 (6 bases). This CDR3 region has 14 residues. Trimming shortened V by 3 bases and J by 3 bases, and 9 bases separated the two germline ends. This CDR3 reads CASSFPGDYNEQFF. The DNA of the CDR3 is TGTGCCAGCAGTTTCCCGGGGGACTACAATGAGCAGTTCTTC.

This clonotype was seen many times. The chain is built from TRBV6-2 or TRBV6-3 and TRBJ2-1, with 10 bases identical to TRBD2. The CDR3 runs to 16 residues. From germline, CDR1 is MNHEY and CDR2 SVGEGT. The trim removed 5 bases at V and 4 bases at J, leaving 8 bases unmatched. The CDR3 coding sequence is TGTGCCAGCAGTCCAGTTAGCGGGAGGACTTACAATGAGCAGTTCTTC. Translation gives CASSPVSGRTYNEQFF.

J is TRBJ1-2 and V is TRBV4-2; D ambiguous. Trimming pared 4 bases from V and 0 bases from J, leaving 9 bases between. The CDR3 spans 14 residues. Germline assignment: CDR1 LGHNA and CDR2 YNFKEQ. CDR3 residues: CASSREGTNYGYTF. Here the CDR3 DNA reads TGTGCCAGCAGCCGGGAGGGAACTAACTATGGCTACACCTTC.

Turning to this clonotype: A junction boundary mismatches the germline segment, possibly from a read error. This sequence joins TRBV6-2 or TRBV6-3 and TRBJ2-4; 8 bases are a match to TRBD1. CDR1 and CDR2 (germline): MNHEY, SVGEGT. CDR3 length equals 16 residues. This chain's CDR3 is CASSYLGQGTSGEQYF. The CDR3 nucleotides are TGCGCCAGCAGTTACCTCGGACAGGGAACGTCGGGGGAGCAGTACTTC.